A selection of T cell receptor beta chains follows, all from one sample in a study of blood T cell repertoires in COVID-19. Method: immunoSEQ multiplex PCR; TCRdb's copy keeps in-frame clones and lacks some. The table includes about 170,000 clones, just under 85% detected once. Sequencing was done on a sample of peripheral blood. The receptors were sampled from an elderly woman with COVID-19, enrolled during active disease. Each CDR3 is given with its conserved first and last residue. The D gene is left open where the match is weak. The size entry is marked missing in some rows and otherwise reads once, few, many or a size class.

clone size	CDR3 length	D gene	J gene	V gene	CDR3 DNA	CDR3 protein
NA	15	TRBD1	TRBJ1-4	TRBV5-1	TGCGCCAGCAGCTTAGCCGGGACAGGGGATGAAAAACTGTTTTTT	CASSLAGTGDEKLFF
few	16	NA	TRBJ2-7	TRBV13	TGTGCCAGCAGCCGTGCGGCCCTCGAGAGCTCCTACGAGCAGTACTTC	CASSRAALESSYEQYF
NA	13	NA	TRBJ2-7	TRBV6-5	TGTGCCAGCAGTTACAGGAGCTCCTACGAGCAGTACTTC	CASSYRSSYEQYF
once	19	TRBD2	TRBJ2-1	TRBV3-1/TRBV3-2	TGTGCCAGCAGCCAAGATCGGGGGGGACTAACCCTTAAGGTCAATGAGCAGTTCTTC	CASSQDRGGLTLKVNEQFF
NA	12	TRBD1	TRBJ2-5	TRBV10-3	TGTGCCACCCGGGACAGGGAAGAGACCCAGTACTTC	CATRDREETQYF
NA	15	NA	TRBJ2-5	TRBV12-5	TGTGCTAGTGGTTTGGGGACAGAGTTCCAAGAGACCCAGTACTTC	CASGLGTEFQETQYF
NA	13	NA	TRBJ1-3	TRBV29-1	TGCAGCGTTGCTCGCGACTCTGGAAACACCATATATTTT	CSVARDSGNTIYF
once	16	TRBD2	TRBJ2-3	TRBV4-1	TGCGCCAGCAGCCCAAGGGCGGGAGCGGGGGCAGATACGCAGTATTTT	CASSPRAGAGADTQYF
NA	12	NA	TRBJ2-2	TRBV24-1	TGTGCCACCAGTGATTTCCACGGGGAGCTGTTTTTT	CATSDFHGELFF
NA	17	TRBD1	TRBJ1-1	TRBV4-1	TGCGCCAGCAGCCCGACAGGGAGCTTCCCCGTTAGCACTGAAGCTTTCTTT	CASSPTGSFPVSTEAFF
NA	12	NA	TRBJ1-1	TRBV7-3	TGTGCCAGCAGTCCCCCCGAGGCGGAAGCTTTCTTT	CASSPPEAEAFF
NA	16	TRBD2	TRBJ2-7	TRBV15	TGTGCCACCAGCAGAAGGCATAGCGGGGCCTCCTACGAGCAGTACTTC	CATSRRHSGASYEQYF
NA	12	NA	TRBJ1-2	TRBV6-6	TGTGCCAGCAGTTACAGGGGATATGGCTACACCTTC	CASSYRGYGYTF
NA	15	NA	TRBJ1-5	TRBV19	TGTGCCAGTCGCGTAATGGCAGGGCCCTATCAGCCCCAGCATTTT	CASRVMAGPYQPQHF
NA	15	TRBD1	TRBJ1-4	TRBV5-1	TGCGCCAGCAGGGCAACAGGGGCAACTAATGAAAAACTGTTTTTT	CASRATGATNEKLFF
NA	14	NA	TRBJ2-2	TRBV6-5	TGTGCCAGCAAACCGGGACACCCCACCGGGGAGCTGTTTTTT	CASKPGHPTGELFF
NA	18	TRBD2	TRBJ2-1	TRBV14	TGTGCCAGCAGCCAATTTTTGGGGACTAGCGGGTCTTTCAATGAGCAGTTCTTC	CASSQFLGTSGSFNEQFF
NA	15	NA	TRBJ2-6	TRBV6-6	TGTGCCAGCAGCCCCTCAGGGCCCGGGGCCAACGTCCTGACTTTC	CASSPSGPGANVLTF
NA	13	NA	TRBJ1-4	TRBV27	TGTGCCAGTCTCAGGGGTAAGTACGAAAAACTGTTTTTT	CASLRGKYEKLFF
NA	16	NA	TRBJ2-4	TRBV7-9	TGTGCCAGCAGCTTAGAAGGCAGGTCTGGCAAAAACATTCAGTACTTC	CASSLEGRSGKNIQYF
NA	18	TRBD1	TRBJ2-6	TRBV18	TGTGCCAGCTCACGTCCAGGACAGGCCATCTCTGGGGCCAACGTCCTGACTTTC	CASSRPGQAISGANVLTF
NA	14	NA	TRBJ2-7	TRBV19	TGTGCCAGTAACCGCAACGGGGACTCCTACGAGCAGTACTTC	CASNRNGDSYEQYF
NA	13	NA	TRBJ1-2	TRBV28	TGTGCCAGCAACACCCTCCAGGACAGTGGCTACACCTTC	CASNTLQDSGYTF
NA	17	TRBD2	TRBJ2-5	TRBV11-2	TGTGCCAGCAGCCCCGGGACTAGCGGGAGTTTACAAGAGACCCAGTACTTC	CASSPGTSGSLQETQYF
NA	15	TRBD1	TRBJ2-3	TRBV6-2/TRBV6-3	TGTGCCAGCAGTTCCGGGACAGGGGGAACAGATACGCAGTATTTT	CASSSGTGGTDTQYF
NA	12	NA	TRBJ1-4	TRBV18	TGTGCCAGCTCAGGAGTCGGAGAAAAACTGTTTTTT	CASSGVGEKLFF
NA	18	TRBD2	TRBJ2-7	TRBV5-1	TGCGCCAGCAGCTTAGGCCCTGGGACTAGCGGAAGTATTTACGAGCAGTACTTC	CASSLGPGTSGSIYEQYF
NA	13	NA	TRBJ2-1	TRBV28	TGTGCCATCTGCGGAGACGATGACAATGAGCAGTTCTTC	CAICGDDDNEQFF
NA	15	NA	TRBJ1-2	TRBV5-1	TGCGCCAGCAGCTTGGTGTCAGGAGGAAACTATGGCTACACCTTC	CASSLVSGGNYGYTF
NA	11	NA	TRBJ1-5	TRBV20-1	TGCAGTGCTAGATCTGGGGACACCCAGCATTTT	CSARSGDTQHF
NA	13	NA	TRBJ1-2	TRBV2	TGTGCCAGCAGCCCCGACTCTTACTATGGCTACACCTTC	CASSPDSYYGYTF
NA	12	NA	TRBJ2-3	TRBV29-1	TGCAGCATCGTGAGGGACACAGATACGCAGTATTTT	CSIVRDTDTQYF
NA	16	NA	TRBJ2-2	TRBV5-5	TGTGCCAGCAGCCCCACCACCGGGACTCACACCGGGGAGCTGTTTTTT	CASSPTTGTHTGELFF